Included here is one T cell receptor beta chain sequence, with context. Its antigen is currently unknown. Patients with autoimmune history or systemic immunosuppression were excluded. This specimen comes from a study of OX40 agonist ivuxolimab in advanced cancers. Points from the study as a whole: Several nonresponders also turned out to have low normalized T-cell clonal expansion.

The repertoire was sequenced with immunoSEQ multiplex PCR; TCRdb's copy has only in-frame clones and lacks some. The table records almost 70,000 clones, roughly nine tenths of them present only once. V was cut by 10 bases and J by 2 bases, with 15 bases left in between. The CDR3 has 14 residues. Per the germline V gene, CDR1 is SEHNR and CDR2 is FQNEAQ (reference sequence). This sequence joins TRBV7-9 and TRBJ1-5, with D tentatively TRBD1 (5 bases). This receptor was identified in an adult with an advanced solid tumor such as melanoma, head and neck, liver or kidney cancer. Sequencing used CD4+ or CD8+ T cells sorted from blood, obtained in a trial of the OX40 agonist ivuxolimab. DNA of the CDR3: TGTGCCACCACTCCAGGGCAGGGCAATCAGCCCCAGCATTTT. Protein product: CATTPGQGNQPQHF.